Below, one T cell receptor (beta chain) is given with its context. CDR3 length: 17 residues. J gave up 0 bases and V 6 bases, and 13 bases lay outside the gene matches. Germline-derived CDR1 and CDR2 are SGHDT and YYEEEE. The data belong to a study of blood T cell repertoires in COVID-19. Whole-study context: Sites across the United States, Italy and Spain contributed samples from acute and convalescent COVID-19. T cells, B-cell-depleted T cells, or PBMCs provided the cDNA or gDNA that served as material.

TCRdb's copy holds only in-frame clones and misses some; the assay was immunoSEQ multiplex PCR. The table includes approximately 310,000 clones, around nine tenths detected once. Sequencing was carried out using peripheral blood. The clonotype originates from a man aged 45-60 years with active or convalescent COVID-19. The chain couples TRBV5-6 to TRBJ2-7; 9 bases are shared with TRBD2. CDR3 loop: CASTNGLAKIGSYEQYF. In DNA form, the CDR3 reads TGTGCCAGCACCAATGGACTAGCGAAGATAGGCTCCTACGAGCAGTACTTC.